This T cell receptor (beta chain) was identified in a study of T-cell reconstitution after alpha-beta-depleted transplantation in children. For this clonotype: Its target is not known.

Regarding the study as a whole: Expanded clones from the graft, numbering several hundred, reportedly supplied alpha-beta T cells about two months after transplant.

Germline values: CDR1 SGHTA, CDR2 FQGNSA. The CDR3 covers 16 residues. V was shortened by 1 base and J by 6 bases, with 16 bases between the two germline ends. Unique molecular identifiers were incorporated during preparation of the TCRbeta library. MiXCR, run by TCRdb on the PCR reads, gives a single entry per CDR3 protein. The table records tens of thousands of distinct CDR3 sequences, 7.5% to 10% of them present only once. V gene TRBV7-2 combines with J gene TRBJ1-5; possible D gene TRBD1, 6 bases. The source of this sequence is a male patient aged 2-9 years who had a stem cell transplant for chronic granulomatous disease, so the T cells may come from the graft donor. The sample consisted of PBMCs, mostly from graft donor cells, taken 60 days after TCRalphabeta/CD19-depleted stem cell transplant. CDR3 sequence reads: CASSLVRAGVSQPQHF. CDR3 nucleotide sequence: TGTGCCAGCAGCTTAGTTAGGGCAGGGGTTAGTCAGCCCCAGCATTTT. Using reference TRBV7-2 and TRBJ1-5 for the parts outside the CDR3, the full variable domain is GAGVSQSPSNKVTEKGKDVELRCDPISGHTALYWYRQSLGQGLEFLIYFQGNSAPDKSGLPSDRFSAERTGGSVSTLTIQRTQQEDSAVYLCASSLVRAGVSQPQHFGDGTRLSIL.